The next 10 T cell receptor beta chains were all read from a single sample in a study of T cells in Graves' hyperthyroidism and ophthalmopathy (dated by TCRdb to between 2018 and 2021). Libraries were prepared through multiplex PCR. Sequencer: Illumina HiSeq 2000. The TCR beta CDR3 regions were amplified from the RNA transcripts. The first round of RT-PCR for the TCR CDR3 was performed with the HTBI primer set and the Qiagen OneStep RT-PCR kit. The public reads were run again by TCRdb, first through fastp at Q25 and then through MiXCR, and only productive beta chains were kept. Every CDR3 protein is listed once, alongside the most common genes and DNA of its rows. This sample lists around 600,000 distinct CDR3 sequences; approximately 15% were detected once. The ten largest make up over 6% of the sample. Sample: blood. These receptors were obtained from a woman aged 18-30 years with Graves' ophthalmopathy.

This clonotype appeared once. The gene calls are TRBV6-1 and TRBJ2-7; 10 bases are shared with TRBD2. Germline V CDR1 and CDR2: MNHNS, SASEGT. The CDR3 length is 14 residues. With V trimmed by 9 bases and J by 0 bases, 5 bases remained unmatched. CDR3 protein: CARRTSGRSYEQYF. CDR3 coding DNA: TGTGCCAGACGGACTAGCGGCCGCTCCTACGAGCAGTACTTC.

This clonotype was recorded many times. This rearrangement joins TRBV2 to TRBJ2-1, with D possibly being TRBD1 or TRBD2 (5 bases each). The CDR3 is 11 amino acids. Per the germline V gene, CDR1 is SNHLY and CDR2 is FYNNEI. The V gene lost 3 bases and the J gene lost 11 bases, with 8 bases spanning the gap. DNA for the CDR3: TGTGCCAGCAGTGAGGGGGAGCAGCAGTTCTTC. This encodes CASSEGEQQFF. The full variable domain, rest sourced from reference TRBV2 and TRBJ2-1, is EPEVTQTPSHQVTQMGQEVILRCVPISNHLYFYWYRQILGQKVEFLVSFYNNEISEKSEIFDDQFSVERPDGSNFTLKIRSTKLEDSAMYFCASSEGEQQFFGPGTRLTVL.

The chain employs TRBV30 and TRBJ2-7; the D is unclear. The CDR3 is 12 amino acids. Deletions cut 8 bases from V and 3 bases from J, with 14 bases between. CDR1 is GTSNPN and CDR2 is SVGIG in the germline V gene (reference sequence). CDR3 amino acids: CAAERVSYEQYF. The CDR3 DNA reads TGTGCCGCGGAAAGGGTCAGCTACGAGCAGTACTTC.

This clonotype was detected ten times or more. V and J are TRBV27 and TRBJ2-7; 12 positions agree with TRBD2. The CDR3 runs to 14 residues. V shed 6 bases, J shed 9 bases, and the junction held 9 bases outside the gene matches. Germline V CDR1 and CDR2: MNHEY, SMNVEV (reference sequence). The CDR3 protein is CASRPGLAGSGQYF. For the CDR3, the DNA is TGTGCCAGCAGACCGGGACTAGCGGGTTCGGGGCAGTACTTC.

V is TRBV4-1 and J is TRBJ2-2, with D perhaps matching TRBD2 (7 bases). V lost 4 bases and J 2 bases, leaving 20 bases between the germline ends. Germline CDR1 is MGHRA and CDR2 is YSYEKL. This CDR3 has 18 residues. The CDR3 DNA reads TGCGCCAGCAGCCGTTCTCCCGTCGGGGGGCTAAACACCGGGGAGCTGTTTTTT. This encodes CASSRSPVGGLNTGELFF.

This clonotype was seen many times. The chain has TRBV3-1 and TRBJ1-5; D gene ambiguous. The CDR3 totals 13 residues. Germline lookup yields CDR1 LGHDT and CDR2 YNNKEL (reference sequence). V lost 0 bases to trimming and J lost 11 bases, with 11 bases between them. The CDR3 is CASSQDSRSAQHF. CDR3 DNA sequence: TGTGCCAGCAGCCAAGATTCCCGGTCAGCCCAGCATTTT.

This chain uses TRBV9 with TRBJ1-3; D remains unclear. The germline CDR1 and CDR2 sequences are SGDLS and YYNGEE. V dropped 3 bases and J dropped 8 bases, with 21 bases sitting between them. The CDR3 has 16 amino acids. CDR3 DNA: TGTGCCAGCAGCGGGGCCAACTACCAGGAACCACACACCATATATTTT. Translated, it gives CASSGANYQEPHTIYF. The full variable domain, its missing parts supplied by reference TRBV9 and TRBJ1-3, is DSGVTQTPKHLITATGQRVTLRCSPRSGDLSVYWYQQSLDQGLQFLIQYYNGEERAKGNILERFSAQQFPDLHSELNLSSLELGDSALYFCASSGANYQEPHTIYFGEGSWLTVV.

This clonotype was picked up many times. This chain joins TRBV6-6 and TRBJ1-1, with a possible D match to TRBD1 (6 bases). V dropped 1 base and J dropped 3 bases, with 12 bases sitting between them. The germline V gene encodes CDR1 MNHNY and CDR2 SVGAGI (reference sequence). This CDR3 is built from 15 residues. The CDR3 DNA follows: TGTGCCAGCAGTTACTACAGGGATGAGTACACTGAAGCTTTCTTT. Translated: CASSYYRDEYTEAFF.

This clonotype was seen at least ten times. The chain carries TRBV30 and TRBJ1-4; no clear D gene. The length of the CDR3 is 14 residues. Trimming removed 0 bases from V and 7 bases from J, with 12 bases in between. Germline CDR1 and CDR2: GTSNPN and SVGIG (reference sequence). In DNA form, the CDR3 reads TGTGCCTGGAGTGTAAACGGCGTGGGTGAAAAACTGTTTTTT. Its translation is CAWSVNGVGEKLFF.

This clonotype came up a few times. The genes are TRBV28 and TRBJ2-1; D unclear. The CDR3 runs 10 residues. Germline V gene data show CDR1 as MDHEN and CDR2 as SYDVKM. V was clipped by 10 bases and J by 7 bases, with 8 bases between them. This CDR3 reads CATSDNEQFF. CDR3 in DNA: TGTGCCACCTCAGATAATGAGCAGTTCTTC. Combining the CDR3 with reference TRBV28 and TRBJ2-1 gives the whole variable domain DVKVTQSSRYLVKRTGEKVFLECVQDMDHENMFWYRQDPGLGLRLIYFSYDVKMKEKGDIPEGYSVSREKKERFSLILESASTNQTSMYLCATSDNEQFFGPGTRLTVL.